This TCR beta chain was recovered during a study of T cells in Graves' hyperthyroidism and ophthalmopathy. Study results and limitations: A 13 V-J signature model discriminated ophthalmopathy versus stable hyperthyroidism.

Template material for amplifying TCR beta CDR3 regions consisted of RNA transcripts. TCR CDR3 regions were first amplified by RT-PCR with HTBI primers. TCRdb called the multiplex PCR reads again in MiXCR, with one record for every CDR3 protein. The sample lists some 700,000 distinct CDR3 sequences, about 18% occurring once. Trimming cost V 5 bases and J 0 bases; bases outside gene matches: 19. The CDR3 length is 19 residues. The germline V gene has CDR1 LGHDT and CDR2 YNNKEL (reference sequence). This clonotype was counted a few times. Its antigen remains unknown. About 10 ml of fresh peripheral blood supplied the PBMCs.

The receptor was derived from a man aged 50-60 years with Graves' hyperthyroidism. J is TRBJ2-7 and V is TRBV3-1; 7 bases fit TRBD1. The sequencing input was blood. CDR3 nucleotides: TGTGCCAGCAGCTCGACCCAGGGGACAGCCCTCTATAGCTCCTACGAGCAGTACTTC. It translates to CASSSTQGTALYSSYEQYF.